The 7 T cell receptor beta chains presented below share a single source sample, sequenced in a study of CD8+ T cells in alopecia areata. Extracted from the samples, RNA was reverse transcribed into cDNA to serve as the sequencing template. Clones were sequenced by immunoSEQ multiplex PCR, and TCRdb holds only the in-frame ones, with some missing. Of roughly 100,000 clones listed, around 60% were seen once; the top ten hold about a sixth. Sample treatment: oral pan-JAK inhibitor, 5-10 mg twice daily. Sequenced material: CD8+ T cells sorted from blood, taken at approximately week 55, from a patient treated with tofacitinib. The receptor source for this set is a human donor with alopecia areata.

The chain has TRBV6-5 and TRBJ2-7; D is unclear. Trimming left V 4 bases short and J 7 bases short, with 14 bases between. This CDR3 contains 13 residues. Germline V lookup: CDR1 MNHEY, CDR2 SVGAGI. CDR3 bases: TGTGCCAGCAGTTTATCCCTGATCCGGGAGCAGTACTTC. Its protein is CASSLSLIREQYF.

In its sample, this clone was seen once. J is TRBJ1-6 and V is TRBV4-1; TRBD1 might be the D (5 bases). Per germline, CDR1 MGHRA and CDR2 YSYEKL. The CDR3 extends over 12 amino acids. Deletions cut 4 bases from V and 7 bases from J, with 5 bases between. CDR3 DNA sequence: TGCGCCAGCAGCCCAGGGAATTCACCCCTCCACTTT. Translating it yields CASSPGNSPLHF.

The chain combines TRBV19 with TRBJ2-7, with 12 bases identical to TRBD1. In germline, CDR1 is LNHDA, CDR2 SQIVND (reference sequence). V shed 6 bases and J 7 bases; nucleotides not matched to a gene: 10. The CDR3 sequence is 15 residues long. CDR3: CASSRPGQGAGEQYF. For the CDR3, the DNA is TGTGCCAGTAGCCGACCGGGACAGGGGGCCGGGGAGCAGTACTTC.

V is TRBV7-2 and J is TRBJ2-1, with 12 bases that match TRBD2. Germline V lookup: CDR1 SGHTA, CDR2 FQGNSA. Trimming at V came to 6 bases and at J to 6 bases, leaving 6 bases not matched to a gene. The CDR3 is made up of 15 amino acids. The CDR3, as DNA: TGTGCCAGCAGTTCCCTAGCGGGGGGGCCCAATGAGCAGTTCTTC. Its translation is CASSSLAGGPNEQFF.

V is TRBV30 and J is TRBJ2-3, with D hard to call. The CDR3 length is 15 residues. Germline values: CDR1 GTSNPN, CDR2 SVGIG (reference sequence). V lost 1 base to trimming and J lost 0 bases, with 11 bases between them. In nucleotides, the CDR3 is TGTGCCTGGAGTGAAGTGGGCGAAAGCACAGATACGCAGTATTTT. It translates to CAWSEVGESTDTQYF.

The V call is TRBV7-8, the J call TRBJ2-7, with 7 positions matching TRBD2. The CDR3 is 14 residues long. The V gene end was trimmed by 2 bases and the J gene end by 6 bases; junction bases not matched to a gene: 7. Per the germline V gene, CDR1 is SGHVS and CDR2 is FQNEAQ. The CDR3 region has the DNA TGTGCCAGCAGCTTACAAGCGGGGTCGGGCGAGCAGTACTTC. Translated, it gives CASSLQAGSGEQYF. Full variable domain (outside the CDR3, taken from reference TRBV7-8 and TRBJ2-7): GAGVSQSPRYKVAKRGQDVALRCDPISGHVSLFWYQQALGQGPEFLTYFQNEAQLDKSGLPSDRFFAERPEGSVSTLKIQRTQQEDSAVYLCASSLQAGSGEQYFGPGTRLTVT.

The gene calls are TRBV4-1 and TRBJ1-2; a weak D match, TRBD1 (6 bases). The germline CDR1 and CDR2 sequences are MGHRA and YSYEKL. Trimming shortened V by 1 base and J by 4 bases, and 10 bases separated the two germline ends. CDR3 length: 14 residues. CDR3 region: CASSQARTAYGYTF. In DNA, the CDR3 is TGCGCCAGCAGCCAAGCGAGGACAGCCTATGGCTACACCTTC.